This T cell receptor (beta chain) came from a study of blood T cell repertoires in COVID-19. Allocation to cohorts depended on clinical history reported by the participants. Method: immunoSEQ multiplex PCR; TCRdb's copy keeps in-frame clones and lacks some. The sample has a few hundred thousand clones; over 75% are singletons. The trim removed 5 bases at V and 1 base at J, leaving 3 bases unmatched. Germline CDR1 SQVTM, CDR2 ANQGSEA. This CDR3 comprises 14 residues. The source material was PBMCs or T cells enriched from blood (not recorded which). The TCR sequence derives from a woman aged 40 to 49 who had recovered from COVID-19. The chain links TRBV29-1 to TRBJ2-3; 10 positions agree with TRBD1. CDR3 loop: CSVLGTGGTDTQYF. For the CDR3, the DNA is TGCAGCGTTTTGGGGACAGGGGGCACAGATACGCAGTATTTT.